The 9 T cell receptor beta chains below come from one sample, sequenced in a study of T cells in Graves' hyperthyroidism and ophthalmopathy. TCR beta CDR3 region amplification was performed from RNA transcripts. HTBI primers were used for first-round RT-PCR of the TCR CDR3. Using its own MiXCR run on the multiplex PCR reads, TCRdb lists one record per CDR3 protein. The sample shows hundreds of thousands of distinct CDR3 sequences, more than 14% of them seen only once. The sequencing sample was made of blood. Receptors were obtained from a woman aged 45-65 years with Graves' ophthalmopathy.

V gene TRBV20-1 combines with J gene TRBJ1-1; D may be TRBD1 (6 bases). The CDR3 is 15 residues long. Trimming removed 2 bases from V and 0 bases from J, with 13 bases in between. The germline CDR1 and CDR2 sequences are DFQATT and SNEGSKA (reference sequence). CDR3 sequence: CSARLQGVLNTEAFF. Here the CDR3 DNA reads TGCAGTGCTAGACTACAGGGAGTCTTGAACACTGAAGCTTTCTTT.

Many counts were recorded for this clonotype. V and J are TRBV27 and TRBJ1-5; D may be TRBD1 (5 bases). From germline, CDR1 is MNHEY and CDR2 SMNVEV (reference sequence). V gave up 7 bases and J gave up 0 bases, with 13 bases separating them. The CDR3 consists of 15 residues. The CDR3 region has the DNA TGTGCCAGCAAACCCGACAGCTATAGCAATCAGCCCCAGCATTTT. It yields the protein CASKPDSYSNQPQHF.

In regard to this clonotype: Just one base apart from a much larger clone, this may be a read error. The chain's CDR3 is CASSEKGSRQELRGYTF. The CDR3 nucleotides read TGTGCCAGCAGTGAAAAGGGGTCGAGGCAGGAACTAAGAGGCTACACCTTC. V gene TRBV6-1 combines with J gene TRBJ1-2; D is perhaps TRBD1 (5 bases). Germline CDR1 reads MNHNS; CDR2 reads SASEGT. Trimming took off 2 bases at V and 8 bases at J, with 24 bases between the two ends. The CDR3 extends over 17 amino acids.

This clonotype was counted only a few times. The CDR3 is CASSQDLVAEIYEQYF. As DNA, the CDR3 is TGTGCCAGCAGCCAAGATTTGGTAGCGGAGATCTACGAGCAGTACTTC. The J gene is TRBJ2-7, the V gene TRBV4-2; TRBD2 is a possible D gene (6 bases). CDR3 size: 16 residues. V was pared by 0 bases and J by 3 bases, with 15 bases between. CDR1 and CDR2 from the germline V gene are LGHNA and YNFKEQ.

This clonotype was counted between two and nine times. This chain joins TRBV9 and TRBJ1-4, with D hard to call. The length of the CDR3 is 14 residues. Deletions cut 1 base from V and 7 bases from J, with 11 bases between. From germline, CDR1 is SGDLS and CDR2 YYNGEE. The CDR3 DNA follows: TGTGCCAGCAGCGTAACTACGGAGGGTGAAAAACTGTTTTTT. Translating gives CASSVTTEGEKLFF.

This clonotype was recorded many times. The DNA for the CDR3 is TGTGCCAGCAGCGCCGGACTAGCGGGAGGGATTAGGTACAATGAGCAGTTCTTC. Protein: CASSAGLAGGIRYNEQFF. V usage is TRBV7-2 and J usage is TRBJ2-1, with 15 bases aligning to TRBD2. V lost 5 bases to trimming and J lost 4 bases; unmatched junction nucleotides: 9. The CDR3 has 18 residues. Germline CDR1 and CDR2: SGHTA and FQGNSA.

CDR3 DNA: TGCGCCAGCAGAGAGGGCTACGAGCAGTTCTTC. Protein: CASREGYEQFF. The V gene is TRBV5-1, the J gene TRBJ2-7, with D possibly matching TRBD2 (5 bases). The J call may be mistaken, given a closer DNA end match to TRBJ2-1. CDR1 is SGHRS, CDR2 YFSETQ, per germline. This CDR3 has 11 amino acids.

In this sample, this clonotype turned up many times. The chain is built from TRBV28 and TRBJ2-1; 8 bases are a match to TRBD2. CDR1 and CDR2 (germline): MDHEN, SYDVKM. The CDR3 is 14 residues long. The J segment lost 4 bases and the V segment lost 4 bases, leaving 3 bases of the junction unmatched. The CDR3 loop reads CASSSGLAYNEQFF. The CDR3 DNA sequence: TGTGCCAGCAGTTCTGGACTAGCTTACAATGAGCAGTTCTTC.

A note on this clonotype: One end of the junction fails to match germline, which may point to a read error. This chain joins TRBV4-3 and TRBJ2-3; D may be TRBD2 (5 bases). The germline V gene encodes CDR1 LGHNA and CDR2 YSLEER. The CDR3 spans 18 residues. For the CDR3, the DNA is TGCGCCAGCAGCCAGGAAGGTCTCAACGTCGGGGATACAGATACGCAGTGTTTT. It codes for CASSQEGLNVGDTDTQCF.